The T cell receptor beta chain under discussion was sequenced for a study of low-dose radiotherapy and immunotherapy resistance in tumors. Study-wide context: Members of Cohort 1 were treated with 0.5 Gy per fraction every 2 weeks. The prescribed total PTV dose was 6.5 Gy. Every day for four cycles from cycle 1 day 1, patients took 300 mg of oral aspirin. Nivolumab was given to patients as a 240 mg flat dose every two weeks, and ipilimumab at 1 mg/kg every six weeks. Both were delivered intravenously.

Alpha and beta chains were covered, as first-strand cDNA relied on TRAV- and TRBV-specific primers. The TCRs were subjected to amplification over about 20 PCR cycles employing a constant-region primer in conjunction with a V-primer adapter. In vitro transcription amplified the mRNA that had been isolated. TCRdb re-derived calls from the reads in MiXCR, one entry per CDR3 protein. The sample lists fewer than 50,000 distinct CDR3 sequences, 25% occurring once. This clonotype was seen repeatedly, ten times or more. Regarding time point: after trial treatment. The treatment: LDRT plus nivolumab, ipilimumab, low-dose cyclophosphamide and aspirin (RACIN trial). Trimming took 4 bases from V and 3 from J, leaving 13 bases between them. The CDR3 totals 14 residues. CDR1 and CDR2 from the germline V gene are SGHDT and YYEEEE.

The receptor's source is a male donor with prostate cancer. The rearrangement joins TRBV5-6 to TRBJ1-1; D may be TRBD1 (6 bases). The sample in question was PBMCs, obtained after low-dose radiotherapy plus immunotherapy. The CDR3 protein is CASSQMHRDTEAFF. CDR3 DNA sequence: TGTGCCAGCAGCCAAATGCACAGGGACACTGAAGCTTTCTTT.